Listed below are T cell receptor beta chains from one sample, sequenced in a study of T cell changes during pregnancy in multiple sclerosis. TCRdb keeps only in-frame clones here, not all; method: immunoSEQ multiplex PCR. Of about 98,000 clones in the sample, 92% were seen once. The sequencing here drew on peripheral blood, taken after pregnancy. These receptors came from a female donor in good health, enrolled as a control in a pregnancy study. The CDR3 runs from the conserved cysteine through the conserved F or W. The order of the fields is CDR3 protein, CDR3 DNA, clone size, D gene, CDR3 length, V gene, J gene. A D gene is named only where the DNA matches it firmly. Clone sizes are given selectively: once, few, many, or a class where the clone is expanded.

CDR3: CASSLWDVGGYTEAFF
DNA: TGTGCCAGCAGTTTATGGGACGTAGGAGGGTACACTGAAGCTTTCTTT
size: -
D: -
length: 16
V: TRBV27
J: TRBJ1-1

CDR3: CASSLEGHPTGRETQYF
DNA: TGTGCCAGCAGCTTAGAAGGCCACCCGACGGGTCGAGAGACCCAGTACTTC
size: -
D: -
length: 17
V: TRBV7-2
J: TRBJ2-5

CDR3: CSARSRWQFF
DNA: TGCAGTGCTAGAAGTCGGTGGCAGTTCTTC
size: -
D: -
length: 10
V: TRBV20-1
J: TRBJ2-1

CDR3: CATSSTGPYNEQFF
DNA: TGCGCCACCTCGTCCACAGGCCCCTACAATGAGCAGTTCTTC
size: -
D: -
length: 14
V: TRBV5-1
J: TRBJ2-1

CDR3: CASSEQGPGDEQFF
DNA: TGTGCCAGCAGTGAACAGGGGCCTGGGGATGAGCAGTTCTTC
size: -
D: -
length: 14
V: TRBV2
J: TRBJ2-1

CDR3: CASSQTRDYLMGQFF
DNA: TGTGCCAGCAGCCAGACTCGGGACTACTTGATGGGGCAGTTCTTC
size: -
D: TRBD2
length: 15
V: TRBV11-2
J: TRBJ2-1

CDR3: CASSLGGGTGPTKQYF
DNA: TGTGCCAGCAGCTTGGGCGGAGGGACGGGACCTACGAAGCAGTACTTC
size: -
D: -
length: 16
V: TRBV5-4
J: TRBJ2-7

CDR3: CASSPPTQGPDTQYF
DNA: TGTGCCAGCTCACCACCGACACAGGGCCCAGATACGCAGTATTTT
size: -
D: -
length: 15
V: TRBV18
J: TRBJ2-3

CDR3: CATDSVANYGYTF
DNA: TGTGCCACCGACAGCGTTGCTAACTATGGCTACACCTTC
size: once
D: -
length: 13
V: TRBV10-3
J: TRBJ1-2

CDR3: CASSYSRVGGSPLHF
DNA: TGTGCCAGCAGTTACTCGCGGGTAGGGGGTTCACCCCTCCACTTT
size: -
D: -
length: 15
V: TRBV6-6
J: TRBJ1-6

CDR3: CASSLGIDEKLFF
DNA: TGTGCCAGCTCACTCGGGATTGATGAAAAACTGTTTTTT
size: -
D: -
length: 13
V: TRBV18
J: TRBJ1-4

CDR3: CASSLPRQGGDTQYF
DNA: TGTGCCAGCAGTTTACCTCGACAGGGAGGAGATACGCAGTATTTT
size: -
D: -
length: 15
V: TRBV27
J: TRBJ2-3

CDR3: CASSETSGDRETQYF
DNA: TGTGCCAGCAGTGAGACTAGCGGGGATCGGGAGACCCAGTACTTC
size: -
D: TRBD2
length: 15
V: TRBV6-6
J: TRBJ2-5

CDR3: CASIPQGIGYGYTF
DNA: TGTGCCAGCATCCCGCAGGGGATCGGCTATGGCTACACCTTC
size: -
D: -
length: 14
V: TRBV7-2
J: TRBJ1-2

CDR3: CASSRHRDNPSYEQYF
DNA: TGCGCCAGCAGCCGCCACCGGGACAACCCATCCTACGAGCAGTACTTC
size: -
D: -
length: 16
V: TRBV5-1
J: TRBJ2-7

CDR3: CASSPTGTVSTDTQYF
DNA: TGTGCCAGCAGTCCAACCGGGACTGTTAGCACAGATACGCAGTATTTT
size: -
D: -
length: 16
V: TRBV27
J: TRBJ2-3

CDR3: CASSPGEGDMRYTF
DNA: TGCGCCAGCAGCCCAGGGGAGGGCGATATGCGCTACACCTTC
size: -
D: -
length: 14
V: TRBV4-1
J: TRBJ1-2

CDR3: CASTPKNTDTQYF
DNA: TGTGCCAGTACCCCTAAGAACACAGATACGCAGTATTTT
size: -
D: -
length: 13
V: TRBV19
J: TRBJ2-3

CDR3: CASSSKGAGNQPQHF
DNA: TGTGCCAGCAGCAGCAAAGGGGCTGGCAATCAGCCCCAGCATTTT
size: -
D: -
length: 15
V: TRBV6-5
J: TRBJ1-5

CDR3: CASSFWGQNTGELFF
DNA: TGTGCCAGCAGTTTCTGGGGCCAGAACACCGGGGAGCTGTTTTTT
size: -
D: -
length: 15
V: TRBV27
J: TRBJ2-2

CDR3: CASSDLAGTEQETQYF
DNA: TGCGCCAGCAGTGATTTGGCCGGGACAGAACAAGAGACCCAGTACTTC
size: -
D: TRBD1
length: 16
V: TRBV10-1
J: TRBJ2-5

CDR3: CASSILGQANYGYTF
DNA: TGTGCCAGTAGTATTCTGGGACAGGCAAACTATGGCTACACCTTC
size: -
D: TRBD1
length: 15
V: TRBV19
J: TRBJ1-2

CDR3: CASSSDSGRVYNEQFF
DNA: TGTGCCAGCAGCTCTGATAGCGGGAGAGTGTACAATGAGCAGTTCTTC
size: -
D: TRBD2
length: 16
V: TRBV7-2
J: TRBJ2-1

CDR3: CASSETGKSYEQYF
DNA: TGTGCCAGCAGCGAAACAGGGAAGTCCTACGAGCAGTACTTC
size: -
D: -
length: 14
V: TRBV11-3
J: TRBJ2-7

CDR3: CAISGIQGARYEQFF
DNA: TGTGCCATATCCGGGATACAGGGGGCCCGTTATGAGCAGTTCTTC
size: -
D: TRBD1
length: 15
V: TRBV27
J: TRBJ2-1